These T cell receptor beta chains were read from a single sample in a study of cytomegalovirus exposure and HLA in healthy donors. TCRdb keeps only in-frame clones here, not all; method: immunoSEQ multiplex PCR. The sample lists 180,000 or so clones, about 80% occurring once. Material for sequencing was PBMCs. The receptor source for this set is a young man in good health and CMV-seronegative. CDR3s include the opening cysteine and the closing phenylalanine or tryptophan. D genes are given only for firm matches. Only some rows state a clone size, as once, few, many or a class for expanded clones.

CDR3 DNA,CDR3 protein,V gene,J gene,clone size,D gene
TGTGCCAGCAGCCAAGAAGACGATCCGGAATGGACAGGGGGGGCTCAGGCTAATGAAAAACTGTTTTTT,CASSQEDDPEWTGGAQANEKLFF,TRBV4-2,TRBJ1-4,.,TRBD1
TGTGCCAGCAGTAAGGGCCTAGCGGGGGGTGTTCGGACAGATACGCAGTATTTT,CASSKGLAGGVRTDTQYF,TRBV25-1,TRBJ2-3,once,TRBD2
TGTGCCTGGATTAAGGACTTTCCGGACGAGCAGTACTTC,CAWIKDFPDEQYF,TRBV30,TRBJ2-7,.,.
TGTGCCAGCAGACCCGGGACTTCCTACAATGAGCAGTTCTTC,CASRPGTSYNEQFF,TRBV6-5,TRBJ2-1,.,.
TGCGCCAGCAGTCCGGGACAGGGGAGGGCCACTGAAGCTTTCTTT,CASSPGQGRATEAFF,TRBV4-1,TRBJ1-1,.,TRBD1
TGTGCCAGCAGTGAATCTACTGAGCAGTTCTTC,CASSESTEQFF,TRBV25-1,TRBJ2-1,few,.
TGTGCTAGCAGCTTACAGCGATTGGGGACCCAGTACTTC,CASSLQRLGTQYF,TRBV7-7,TRBJ2-5,.,.
TGCGCCAGCAGCTTGAAGACTAGCGGGAGTAGGTATCACACCAATGAGCAGTTCTTC,CASSLKTSGSRYHTNEQFF,TRBV5-1,TRBJ2-1,.,TRBD2
TGTGCCATATCTTCGGGAGGGCCAGGTAGCGAGCAGTACTTC,CAISSGGPGSEQYF,TRBV10-3,TRBJ2-7,few,TRBD2
TGTGCCAGCAGCTCGGCGACGGACGGGGTGTATGAAAAACTGTTTTTT,CASSSATDGVYEKLFF,TRBV5-6,TRBJ1-4,.,.
TGTGCCAGCAGCGTAGGACAGGGGTACTATGGCTACACCTTC,CASSVGQGYYGYTF,TRBV7-8,TRBJ1-2,once,TRBD1
TGTGCCAGCAGCTTAACCCCAGGGTTAGATACGCAGTATTTT,CASSLTPGLDTQYF,TRBV7-3,TRBJ2-3,few,.
TGTGCCAGCAGTTCTACGATCAATAGGGGAATCATAAATCAGCCCCAGCATTTT,CASSSTINRGIINQPQHF,TRBV28,TRBJ1-5,.,.
TGTGCCAGCACCGGCCCCGGACAGTATGGCTACACCTTC,CASTGPGQYGYTF,TRBV27,TRBJ1-2,.,.
TGTGCCAGCAGCTTAAAACTAGCGGGAGGGAACACCGGGGAGCTGTTTTTT,CASSLKLAGGNTGELFF,TRBV7-9,TRBJ2-2,.,TRBD2
TGTGCCAGCAGCTCCGACAGGTTCAATGAGCAGTTCTTC,CASSSDRFNEQFF,TRBV11-2,TRBJ2-1,.,.
TGTGCCAGCAGCTTTGGGCCAACAGAAAAACTGTTTTTT,CASSFGPTEKLFF,TRBV7-9,TRBJ1-4,once,.
TGCGCCAGCAGCTTCGGACTAAGCTACGAGCAGTACTTC,CASSFGLSYEQYF,TRBV5-1,TRBJ2-7,.,.
TGTGCCAGCAGCCTGGGACTTGACTATGGCTACACCTTC,CASSLGLDYGYTF,TRBV7-2,TRBJ1-2,.,.
TGTGCCAGCAGTGATCTAACCACAGATACGCAGTATTTT,CASSDLTTDTQYF,TRBV6-4,TRBJ2-3,once,.
TGCGCCAGCAGCCGCGGACAGGGCCGGACTAGCGGGAGGGAATTCTTC,CASSRGQGRTSGREFF,TRBV5-1,TRBJ2-1,.,TRBD2
TGTGCCAGCAGTGAATTTAACACGAACACTGAAGCTTTCTTT,CASSEFNTNTEAFF,TRBV25-1,TRBJ1-1,.,.
TGTGCCAGCAGTAAACAGGGAGGGGAGACCCAGTACTTC,CASSKQGGETQYF,TRBV6-5,TRBJ2-5,few,.
TGTGCCAGCGGGACCGGGACACTCTATGGCTACACCTTC,CASGTGTLYGYTF,TRBV27,TRBJ1-2,.,.
TGTGCCAGCAGCTTTGGACAGACTCACTATGGCTACACCTTC,CASSFGQTHYGYTF,TRBV5-6,TRBJ1-2,.,.
TGTGCCAGCAGGATTACCAGGGGCACAGATACGCAGTATTTT,CASRITRGTDTQYF,TRBV6-6,TRBJ2-3,.,.
TGTGCCAGCAGGGATGCGACAGGGAGCAATTCACCCCTCCACTTT,CASRDATGSNSPLHF,TRBV6-1,TRBJ1-6,.,TRBD1
TGTGCCATCAGTGAGGCCTGGACTAGCGGGGGCTACGAGCAGTACTTC,CAISEAWTSGGYEQYF,TRBV10-3,TRBJ2-7,.,TRBD2
TGCGCCAGCAGCGCGCCCGGGACAGTCCCCTTCCACGAGCAGTACTTC,CASSAPGTVPFHEQYF,TRBV4-1,TRBJ2-7,.,TRBD1
TGTGCCAGCAGCAGAGGCTTAGGGGGCAATCAGCCCCAGCATTTT,CASSRGLGGNQPQHF,TRBV7-9,TRBJ1-5,.,.
TGTGCCAGCAGTGAAGGTAGAGGAGGTGAAAAACTGTTTTTT,CASSEGRGGEKLFF,TRBV2,TRBJ1-4,.,.
TGTGCCAGCAGTGAAGACTATTACGAGCAGTACTTC,CASSEDYYEQYF,TRBV6-1,TRBJ2-7,few,.
TGTGCCAGCAGCTGGTCGGGGACAGGGGCCTACGAGCAGTACTTC,CASSWSGTGAYEQYF,TRBV11-1,TRBJ2-7,.,TRBD1
TGTGCCAGCAGCTTGGAAACTCAGGGGTATGGCTACACCTTC,CASSLETQGYGYTF,TRBV5-5,TRBJ1-2,.,.
TGTGCCAGCAGCCCCGTTCCCACAGATACGCAGTATTTT,CASSPVPTDTQYF,TRBV5-4,TRBJ2-3,once,.
TGTGCCAGTAGTGCCCGACTCCTCTACGAGCAGTACTTC,CASSARLLYEQYF,TRBV19,TRBJ2-7,.,.
TGTGCCAGCAGCTTATGGGGGACTAGCGGAGCAGATACGCAGTATTTT,CASSLWGTSGADTQYF,TRBV11-2,TRBJ2-3,once,TRBD2
TGTGCCAGCAGCTTAGGTCCACAGGGGGCGGGTGAGCAGTACTTC,CASSLGPQGAGEQYF,TRBV7-3,TRBJ2-7,once,TRBD1
TGCGCCAGCAGCTATGGGACAGGTAGCAATCAGCCCCAGCATTTT,CASSYGTGSNQPQHF,TRBV5-1,TRBJ1-5,.,TRBD1
TGTGCCAGCAGTTACTCGACAGGATACAATGAGCAGTTCTTC,CASSYSTGYNEQFF,TRBV6-5,TRBJ2-1,.,.
TGTGCCAGCTCCCGACTGTCGGATCAGCCCCAGCATTTT,CASSRLSDQPQHF,TRBV7-9,TRBJ1-5,.,.
TGTGCCAGCAGTACCTCTAGCGGGGGGCGTGTAAATGAGCAGTTCTTC,CASSTSSGGRVNEQFF,TRBV27,TRBJ2-1,.,TRBD2
TGTGCCAGCAGCCAAGTACAGGTCAGCACTGAAGCTTTCTTT,CASSQVQVSTEAFF,TRBV14,TRBJ1-1,.,.
TGCGCCAGCAGCCACCAGGGAACTGAAGCTTTCTTT,CASSHQGTEAFF,TRBV4-1,TRBJ1-1,.,.
TGTGCCAGCAGCTTGTATCCGACAAGCTCTGGGGCCAACGTCCTGACTTTC,CASSLYPTSSGANVLTF,TRBV5-6,TRBJ2-6,.,.
TGTGCCAGCAGTGAAGAGGGAAGGGGTTCATGTGAAGCTTTCTTT,CASSEEGRGSCEAFF,TRBV2,TRBJ1-1,.,.
TGTGCCTGGAGAATCCGGGACAGGGCTTCACCCCTCCACTTT,CAWRIRDRASPLHF,TRBV30,TRBJ1-6,.,TRBD1
TGTGCCAGCAGTTTCGATCGATTCGGGTTAGGGACTAGCGGCACAGATACGCAGTATTTT,CASSFDRFGLGTSGTDTQYF,TRBV27,TRBJ2-3,.,TRBD2
TGTGCCAGCAGCTTAGACGGGGAACTGTTTTTT,CASSLDGELFF,TRBV11-1,TRBJ2-2,.,.
TGTGCCACCAGCAGGGGAGCCCCAGAGGAAGAGACCCAGTACTTC,CATSRGAPEEETQYF,TRBV15,TRBJ2-5,.,.
TGTGCCAGCTCCCGGCTGGGAGTAGGGCAGCCCCAGCATTTT,CASSRLGVGQPQHF,TRBV5-6,TRBJ1-5,.,.
TGTGCTAGTGGTTCCCACACGCTCTTTGGGACAGGGGTTTCTGATGAGCAGTTCTTC,CASGSHTLFGTGVSDEQFF,TRBV12-5,TRBJ2-1,.,TRBD1
TGTGCCAGCAGGAGACGGGACACCGCCTACGAGCAGTACTTC,CASRRRDTAYEQYF,TRBV2,TRBJ2-7,few,.
TGCAGCGTTCGCCGGGACAGCACTGAAGCTTTCTTT,CSVRRDSTEAFF,TRBV29-1,TRBJ1-1,.,TRBD1
TGTGCCAGCAGCTTAGGACTAGTGGCCACCGGGGAGCTGTTTTTT,CASSLGLVATGELFF,TRBV7-9,TRBJ2-2,.,.
TGTGCCAGCAGCCAAGGACAGTATTCGAACACTGAAGCTTTCTTT,CASSQGQYSNTEAFF,TRBV4-2,TRBJ1-1,.,.
TGTGCCAGCGGACCGGGGGAGGTCAATGAGCAGTTCTTC,CASGPGEVNEQFF,TRBV5-4,TRBJ2-1,few,.
TGTGCCATCGGAAGGCAGGACACCTTTTCCTACGAGCAGTACTTC,CAIGRQDTFSYEQYF,TRBV10-3,TRBJ2-7,.,.